This is a list of T cell receptor beta chains from one sample in a study of post-analysis software for immune sequencing data. In TCRdb, the PCR reads were re-called with MiXCR into one record per CDR3 protein. The data show around 710,000 distinct CDR3 sequences, with about 45% seen just once and 4.9% held by the top ten. Material for sequencing was blood. The source is a girl aged 10-17 years with multiple sclerosis. CDR3s include the opening cysteine and the closing phenylalanine or tryptophan. Fields, in order: CDR3 DNA, CDR3 protein, V gene, J gene, D gene, clone size. D genes are given only for firm matches. Some rows have no size entry. The others give once, few or many, or a class for an expanded clone.

CDR3 DNA: TGTGCTAGCAGCTTAGGGGAGGGCGGGCCCTACGAGCAGTACTTC; CDR3 protein: CASSLGEGGPYEQYF; V gene: TRBV7-7; J gene: TRBJ2-7; D gene: TRBD2; clone size: -
CDR3 DNA: TGCAGCGTTACCCCCGACAGGGAACACTATGGCTACACCTTC; CDR3 protein: CSVTPDREHYGYTF; V gene: TRBV29-1; J gene: TRBJ1-2; D gene: TRBD1; clone size: -
CDR3 DNA: TGCAGCGTTCGGACTAGCGTTTCTTCCTACAATGAGCAGTTCTTC; CDR3 protein: CSVRTSVSSYNEQFF; V gene: TRBV29-1; J gene: TRBJ2-1; D gene: TRBD2; clone size: many
CDR3 DNA: TGTGCCTGGACCCAAACACCCATGAACACTGAAGCTTTCTTT; CDR3 protein: CAWTQTPMNTEAFF; V gene: TRBV30; J gene: TRBJ1-1; D gene: -; clone size: -
CDR3 DNA: TGTGCCATCAGTGAGCCGGTTAGCGAGCAGTTCTTC; CDR3 protein: CAISEPVSEQFF; V gene: TRBV10-3; J gene: TRBJ2-1; D gene: -; clone size: -
CDR3 DNA: TGTGCCATCAGGGGGGCCCTAACCTACGAGCAGTACTTC; CDR3 protein: CAIRGALTYEQYF; V gene: TRBV10-3; J gene: TRBJ2-7; D gene: -; clone size: -
CDR3 DNA: TGTGCCAGTGGGCCGAGACAGGGTTTCACTGAAGCTTTCTTT; CDR3 protein: CASGPRQGFTEAFF; V gene: TRBV19; J gene: TRBJ1-1; D gene: TRBD1; clone size: -
CDR3 DNA: TGTGCCAGCAGCTCGGGGCCATGGGAGACCCAGTACTTC; CDR3 protein: CASSSGPWETQYF; V gene: TRBV7-2; J gene: TRBJ2-5; D gene: -; clone size: -
CDR3 DNA: TGTGCCAGCAGCCAAGATGATCAACAGGGATGGGGAAGCACAGATACGCAGTATTTT; CDR3 protein: CASSQDDQQGWGSTDTQYF; V gene: TRBV4-2; J gene: TRBJ2-3; D gene: -; clone size: -
CDR3 DNA: TGTGCCAGCAGCCAAATCGGCGCGGAGCAGTTCTTC; CDR3 protein: CASSQIGAEQFF; V gene: TRBV4-2; J gene: TRBJ2-1; D gene: -; clone size: -